A single sample is the source of the 17 T cell receptor beta chains below, sequenced in a study of early T cells in non-severe SARS-CoV-2 infection. From the 5' RACE reads, TCRdb called clonotypes with MiXCR, one entry per CDR3 protein. The table includes about 60,000 distinct CDR3 sequences, 9.5% to 15% detected once. Sequencing was done on a sample of whole blood. The receptors shown here come from an adult who was a healthcare worker with PCR-confirmed SARS-CoV-2 infection or an uninfected control (not recorded which).

There are many counts of this clonotype. The genes are TRBV4-1 and TRBJ2-1; either TRBD1 or TRBD2 may fit D (6 bases each). This CDR3 is built from 14 residues. Trimming stripped 3 bases from V and 7 bases from J, with 13 bases between. The V gene's germline CDR1 is MGHRA and CDR2 YSYEKL. CDR3 region: CASSHPWGANEQFF. CDR3 sequence (DNA): TGCGCCAGCAGCCATCCCTGGGGGGCGAATGAGCAGTTCTTC.

V is TRBV12-3 or TRBV12-4 and J is TRBJ1-2; TRBD1 might be the D (6 bases). V shed 2 bases and J shed 3 bases, with 10 bases lying between them. This CDR3 has 14 amino acids. CDR3 nucleotides: TGTGCCAGCAGTTTACAGGGGTCGGACTATGGCTACACCTTC. Its protein product is CASSLQGSDYGYTF.

Worth noting for this clonotype: A read error may be the cause here, since a much bigger clone is one base away. The chain links TRBV12-3 or TRBV12-4 to TRBJ1-2, with 7 bases matching TRBD1. J lost 4 bases, V lost 5 bases, and 10 bases had no gene match. This CDR3 is built from 15 residues. The CDR3 DNA reads TGTGCCAGCAGTCCACTGACAGGGTTTGCCTATGGCTACACCTTC. It encodes CASSPLTGFAYGYTF.

The sample holds many counts of this clonotype. The rearrangement links TRBV4-1 to TRBJ1-2; the match to TRBD1 covers 8 bases. The CDR3 contains 19 residues. Looked up from germline, CDR1 is MGHRA and CDR2 is YSYEKL. V gave up 4 bases and J gave up 0 bases; unmatched junction bases: 16. The CDR3 here is CASSLRRLWDRRPNYGYTF. The CDR3 coding sequence is TGCGCCAGCAGCCTCCGCAGACTATGGGACAGGCGCCCTAACTATGGCTACACCTTC.

This clonotype was seen only a few times. This chain joins TRBV29-1 and TRBJ2-1; the match to TRBD2 covers 7 bases. With 1 base clipped from V and 0 bases from J, the junction kept 3 bases outside the gene matches. Germline V gene data show CDR1 as SQVTM and CDR2 as ANQGSEA. This CDR3 is built from 15 residues. The CDR3 reads CSVEVPSGSYNEQFF. For the CDR3, the DNA is TGCAGCGTTGAAGTCCCTAGCGGCTCCTACAATGAGCAGTTCTTC.

V gene TRBV10-3 combines with J gene TRBJ1-4; D is unresolved. The germline CDR1 and CDR2 sequences are ENHRY and SYGVKD. The germline V and J ends were trimmed by 6 bases and 0 bases, with 11 bases remaining between them. The CDR3 consists of 15 residues. This CDR3 is CAISSDGPTNEKLFF. The CDR3 nucleotides read TGTGCCATCAGCTCCGACGGACCAACTAATGAAAAACTGTTTTTT.

This clonotype was picked up a small number of times. This chain uses TRBV4-3 with TRBJ2-1, with D perhaps matching TRBD1 or TRBD2 (5 bases each). Germline assignment: CDR1 LGHNA and CDR2 YSLEER. The V gene lost 3 bases and the J gene lost 0 bases, with 15 bases spanning the gap. CDR3 length equals 17 residues. CDR3 DNA sequence: TGCGCCAGCAGCCAGCACCGGGACGCCAGCTCCTACAATGAGCAGTTCTTC. Protein: CASSQHRDASSYNEQFF.

This clonotype was found many times. The chain combines TRBV7-2 with TRBJ1-5; 12 bases align to TRBD1. The J segment lost 6 bases and the V segment lost 6 bases, leaving 6 bases of the junction unmatched. This CDR3 has 15 residues. CDR1 and CDR2 (germline): SGHTA, FQGNSA. In nucleotides, the CDR3 is TGTGCCAGCAGTTCCGGGACAGGGGGCACTCAGCCCCAGCATTTT. It yields the protein CASSSGTGGTQPQHF.

The chain joins TRBV28 to TRBJ1-1, with 7 bases lining up with TRBD1. Germline-derived CDR1 and CDR2 are MDHEN and SYDVKM. The CDR3 consists of 14 residues. V trimming: 7 bases; J trimming: 4 bases; junction bases outside the gene matches: 9. The CDR3 DNA sequence: TGTGCCAGCACCAAACAAGGGGGCCGCACTGAAGCTTTCTTT. This translates into CASTKQGGRTEAFF.

In its sample, this clonotype was seen a few times. The chain recombines TRBV7-2 with TRBJ2-7; TRBD2 aligns across 9 bases. The CDR3 loop spans 15 amino acids. Per the germline V gene, CDR1 is SGHTA and CDR2 is FQGNSA. Germline trimming cut 5 bases from V and 0 bases from J; bases unmatched to any gene: 5. CDR3 in amino acids: CASSPSGALSYEQYF. In nucleotides, the CDR3 is TGTGCCAGCAGCCCTAGCGGGGCTCTCTCCTACGAGCAGTACTTC.

CDR3 in DNA: TGTGCCAGCAGTTACTCGACTCCTACCTACGAGCAGTACTTC. This gives the protein CASSYSTPTYEQYF. The J gene is TRBJ2-7, the V gene TRBV6-2 or TRBV6-3; D remains ambiguous. Trimming took off 0 bases at V and 2 bases at J, with 8 bases between the two ends. CDR3 length: 14 residues. The germline V gene has CDR1 MNHEY and CDR2 SVGEGT.

The chain carries TRBV6-4 and TRBJ2-7; D gene uncertain. The germline V and J ends were trimmed by 2 bases and 5 bases, with 13 bases remaining between them. Germline CDR1 is MRHNA and CDR2 is SNTAGT. The CDR3 runs 14 residues. The CDR3 region is CASSDPRWAHEQYF. DNA for the CDR3: TGTGCCAGCAGTGACCCTCGTTGGGCCCACGAGCAGTACTTC.

This clonotype was detected a few times. The V gene is TRBV11-2, the J gene TRBJ1-1; D might be TRBD1 (6 bases). The germline gives CDR1 SGHAT, CDR2 FQNNGV. This CDR3 spans 13 amino acids. V lost 8 bases to trimming and J lost 0 bases, with 10 bases between them. The CDR3 DNA follows: TGTGCCAGCTCGGGACAAATGAACACTGAAGCTTTCTTT. Translated: CASSGQMNTEAFF.

This clonotype has a handful of counts. The chain uses TRBV27 and TRBJ1-5, with TRBD1 matching over 8 bases. CDR1 is MNHEY and CDR2 is SMNVEV in the germline V gene (reference sequence). The CDR3 contains 14 residues. Unmatched junction bases numbered 3, after V lost 6 bases and J lost 2 bases. CDR3 amino acids: CASSAGGGNQPQHF. CDR3 DNA sequence: TGTGCCAGCAGCGCAGGGGGCGGCAATCAGCCCCAGCATTTT.

This rearrangement joins TRBV7-3 to TRBJ2-3, with D perhaps TRBD2 (7 bases). This CDR3 region has 15 residues. Germline V gene sequence: CDR1 SGHTA, CDR2 FQGTGA. V was clipped by 4 bases and J by 5 bases, with 16 bases between them. CDR3 amino acids: CASSSEGGREDTQYF. In nucleotides, the CDR3 is TGTGCCAGCAGCTCCGAGGGGGGGCGTGAAGATACGCAGTATTTT.

The chain carries TRBV10-3 and TRBJ1-1; the match to TRBD1 covers 10 bases. Germline V gene lookup returns CDR1 ENHRY and CDR2 SYGVKD. The CDR3 has 13 residues. V was pared by 6 bases and J by 8 bases, with 6 bases of the junction left unmatched. CDR3 protein: CAIRTDRGSEAFF. In nucleotides, the CDR3 is TGTGCCATCAGGACGGACAGGGGGTCCGAAGCTTTCTTT.

The V call is TRBV20-1, the J call TRBJ2-5; perhaps TRBD2 as D (6 bases). The CDR3 contains 14 residues. Germline loops: CDR1 DFQATT, CDR2 SNEGSKA (reference sequence). The V gene lost 1 base and the J gene lost 5 bases, with 14 bases spanning the gap. Here the CDR3 reads CSARGRGGRETQYF. CDR3 bases: TGCAGTGCTAGAGGTCGAGGAGGGCGTGAGACCCAGTACTTC.